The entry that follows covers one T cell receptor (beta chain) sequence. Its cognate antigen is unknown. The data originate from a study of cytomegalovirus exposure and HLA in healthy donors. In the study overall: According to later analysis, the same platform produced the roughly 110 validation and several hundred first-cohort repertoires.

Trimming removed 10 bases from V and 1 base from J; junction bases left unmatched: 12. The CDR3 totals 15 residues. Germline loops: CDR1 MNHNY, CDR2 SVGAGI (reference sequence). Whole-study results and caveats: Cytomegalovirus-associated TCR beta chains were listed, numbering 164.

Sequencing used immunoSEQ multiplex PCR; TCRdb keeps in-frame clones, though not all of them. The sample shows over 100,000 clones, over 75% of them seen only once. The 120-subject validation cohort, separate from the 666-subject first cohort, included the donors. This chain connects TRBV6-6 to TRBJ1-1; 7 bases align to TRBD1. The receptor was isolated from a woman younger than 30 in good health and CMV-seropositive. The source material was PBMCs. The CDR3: CATHVRQGENTEAFF. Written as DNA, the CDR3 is TGTGCCACCCACGTCAGGCAGGGGGAGAACACTGAAGCTTTCTTT.